This T cell receptor (beta chain) is drawn from a study of blood T cell repertoires in COVID-19 (TCRdb year 2020). Concerning the study at large: Samples from collaborators originated in the United States, Italy and Spain and spanned both the acute and convalescent phases of COVID-19. The material from the prospective study consisted of cDNA or gDNA derived from T cells, B-cell-depleted T cells, or PBMCs. Subjects who had been exposed to COVID-19, were actively infected with it, or had recovered from it provided the deeply sampled blood TCRbeta repertoires that made up the dataset. A freely available public database, intended as a resource for researchers studying the immune response to SARS-CoV-2, is where the repertoires were released. Samples came from the ongoing ImmuneRACE study (first 160 participants) plus 1,254 subjects from 6 global collaborators. The sample metadata nearly always contained a de-identified subject ID, COVID-19 status, age in years and sex. Where available, HLA class I and class II types were taken from metadata supplied by the sample provider and were not determined by assay-based typing. On the study overall, not on this receptor specifically: Clinical and demographic metadata were provided uncurated, with the amount varying by source and participant.

The V end loses 2 bases and the J end loses 1 base, and a stretch of 10 bases separates them. CDR1 LGHDT and CDR2 YNNKEL were looked up in the germline V gene (reference sequence). Inclusive of the bounding cysteine and phenylalanine, the CDR3 is 15 residues long. CDR3 DNA only is kept here, 45 bases in frame from base 1. The collaborating institutions used their own protocols to collect whole blood in K2EDTA tubes. For TCRbeta analysis, collaborators shipped samples in one of three forms: frozen whole blood, isolated PBMCs, or DNA extracted from either of those sample types. TCRbeta CDR3 regions were amplified from genomic DNA using the immunoSEQ Assay, a bias-controlled multiplex PCR. In the original analysis: The number of nucleated cells in each sample was estimated by amplification of reference gene primers within the assay. To quantify the absolute abundance of each unique TCRbeta CDR3 rearrangement, sequence reads were collapsed and filtered. Productive Simpson clonality was computed per sample as the square root of Simpson's diversity index over productive rearrangements. TCRdb took this table from immuneACCESS and kept in-frame rearrangements with V and J called. Such tables lack part of the clones; where checked against another copy, unresolved V genes explain under half of the gap, and the rest is unexplained. For V, J and clone size, that table is used; D and trimming come from the DNA. The sample records fewer than 250,000 clones, 80% to 90% of which are singletons. The ten largest clonotypes hold 0.75% to 0.9% of the sample.

This clone was counted once. It has no known antigen specificity. There are no base qualities to consult, and no much larger clone falls within one base. The rearrangement combines TRBV3-1 (or the pseudogene TRBV3-2) with TRBJ2-3; tentative D gene TRBD1, with 6 bases matching. The TCR originated in a woman aged 70-85 years with acute or convalescent COVID-19. Sequencing used peripheral blood. The CDR3: CASSQWAGGTDTQYF. The nucleotides are TGTGCCAGCAGCCAATGGGCAGGGGGCACAGATACGCAGTATTTT.